These T cell receptor beta chains were read from a single sample in a study of cytomegalovirus exposure and HLA in healthy donors. Repertoires were generated with immunoSEQ multiplex PCR, while TCRdb's copy carries only in-frame clones and drops some. The sample consists of 90,000 to 130,000 clones, 79% of them appearing once. The specimen was PBMCs. Every receptor here comes from a woman in her late teens or twenties in good health and CMV-seropositive. CDR3s include the opening cysteine and the closing phenylalanine or tryptophan. D genes are given only for firm matches. A row's size may be missing; if present it is once, few, many or a size class.

TRBJ2-4 . 15 TRBV28 . CASSLFFRAKNIQYF TGTGCCAGCAGTTTGTTTTTCAGGGCCAAAAACATTCAGTACTTC
TRBJ2-2 . 13 TRBV6-1 . CALRDTNTGELFF TGTGCCCTCCGGGACACCAACACCGGGGAGCTGTTTTTT
TRBJ1-2 . 17 TRBV28 . CASRNLGGSEGRYGYTF TGTGCCAGCAGAAACTTGGGAGGGTCCGAAGGCAGGTATGGCTACACCTTC
TRBJ2-5 few 11 TRBV30 . CACRDQETQYF TGTGCCTGCAGGGACCAAGAGACCCAGTACTTC
TRBJ2-3 . 16 TRBV5-8 . CASSHRAAPRADTQYF TGTGCCAGCAGCCACAGAGCGGCACCAAGGGCAGATACGCAGTATTTT
TRBJ2-7 . 15 TRBV7-9 TRBD2 CASSARTSGSYEQYF TGTGCCAGCAGCGCGCGGACTAGCGGATCCTACGAGCAGTACTTC
TRBJ1-3 once 15 TRBV27 . CASSLGGASGNTIYF TGTGCCAGCAGTTTGGGCGGGGCTAGCGGAAACACCATATATTTT
TRBJ1-1 . 14 TRBV6-5 TRBD1 CASSRGTGNTEAFF TGTGCCAGCAGTAGGGGGACAGGGAACACTGAAGCTTTCTTT
TRBJ2-7 . 16 TRBV28 TRBD1 CASSFPTGVTTYEQYF TGTGCCAGCAGTTTCCCTACAGGGGTTACAACCTACGAGCAGTACTTC
TRBJ1-1 . 13 TRBV7-9 . CASSPPGHTEAFF TGTGCCAGCAGCCCCCCGGGTCACACTGAAGCTTTCTTT
TRBJ1-1 . 13 TRBV2 . CASSHETNTEAFF TGTGCCAGCAGTCACGAGACTAACACTGAAGCTTTCTTT
TRBJ2-1 . 14 TRBV27 TRBD1 CASSSGTGLNEQFF TGTGCCAGCAGCTCCGGGACAGGGTTGAATGAGCAGTTCTTC
TRBJ2-3 . 14 TRBV6-5 . CASSYSLATDTQYF TGTGCCAGCAGTTACTCGCTAGCAACAGATACGCAGTATTTT
TRBJ1-2 . 15 TRBV15 . CATSRVFAGDYGYTF TGTGCCACCAGCAGAGTCTTTGCGGGGGACTATGGCTACACCTTC
TRBJ2-5 once 14 TRBV15 . CATSGVRARETQYF TGTGCCACCAGCGGGGTCAGGGCTCGAGAGACCCAGTACTTC
TRBJ1-1 . 15 TRBV4-1 . CASSLRKGMNTEAFF TGCGCCAGCAGCCTACGGAAGGGGATGAACACTGAAGCTTTCTTT
TRBJ1-1 . 14 TRBV2 TRBD1 CASRTNRGWTEAFF TGTGCCAGCAGAACGAACAGGGGTTGGACTGAAGCTTTCTTT
TRBJ2-7 . 15 TRBV6-5 TRBD1 CASSYSSGQGYEQYF TGTGCCAGCAGTTACTCGTCGGGACAGGGGTACGAGCAGTACTTC
TRBJ2-5 . 13 TRBV11-3 . CASSFQREETQYF TGTGCCAGCAGCTTTCAGAGGGAAGAGACCCAGTACTTC
TRBJ2-1 . 16 TRBV19 . CASTVGLSRSYNEQFF TGTGCCAGTACCGTCGGACTATCCCGTTCCTACAATGAGCAGTTCTTC
TRBJ2-2 . 21 TRBV6-7 TRBD1 CASSYAGAGGDPYSNTGELFF TGTGCCAGCAGTTACGCAGGGGCAGGGGGCGATCCTTATTCAAACACCGGGGAGCTGTTTTTT
TRBJ2-3 . 18 TRBV7-9 . CASSLVRIGTFGNQPQYF TGTGCCAGCAGCTTAGTTCGGATCGGGACATTTGGCAATCAGCCCCAGTATTTT
TRBJ2-1 . 17 TRBV5-1 TRBD2 CASSLGVAGEDYNEQFF TGCGCCAGCAGCTTGGGGGTAGCGGGAGAAGACTACAATGAGCAGTTCTTC
TRBJ2-7 . 14 TRBV5-1 . CASSLREISYEQYF TGCGCCAGCAGCTTGAGGGAGATCTCCTACGAGCAGTACTTC
TRBJ2-3 . 15 TRBV4-1 . CASSQVGVKADTQYF TGCGCCAGCAGCCAAGTAGGGGTAAAGGCAGATACGCAGTATTTT
TRBJ1-4 . 13 TRBV30 . CAGDRFLGEKLFF TGTGCGGGTGACAGATTTTTAGGGGAAAAACTGTTTTTT
TRBJ1-1 once 13 TRBV5-1 TRBD1 CASSIGQDTEAFF TGCGCCAGCAGCATAGGACAGGACACTGAAGCTTTCTTT
TRBJ2-7 . 14 TRBV10-3 TRBD1 CAISAGTDSYEQYF TGTGCCATCAGCGCCGGGACAGACTCCTACGAGCAGTACTTC
TRBJ1-6 . 15 TRBV30 . CAWSVRRRDNSPLHF TGTGCCTGGAGTGTACGGCGGAGAGATAATTCACCCCTCCACTTT
TRBJ1-2 . 15 TRBV7-9 . CASSHKGVQRYGYTF TGTGCCAGCAGCCACAAAGGGGTACAGCGCTATGGCTACACCTTC
TRBJ2-1 . 12 TRBV5-4 . CASSSPGAEQFF TGTGCCAGCAGCTCCCCAGGGGCAGAGCAGTTCTTC
TRBJ1-1 . 14 TRBV5-6 . CASSPGPGWAEAFF TGTGCCAGCAGCCCGGGTCCCGGATGGGCTGAAGCTTTCTTT
TRBJ2-7 . 17 TRBV13 TRBD2 CASSLGTSGRLTYEQYF TGTGCCAGCAGCCTCGGGACTAGCGGGAGGCTCACCTACGAGCAGTACTTC
TRBJ2-1 few 15 TRBV5-1 TRBD2 CASSALASDYNEQFF TGCGCCAGCAGCGCACTAGCGAGTGACTACAATGAGCAGTTCTTC
TRBJ1-2 few 11 TRBV6-5 . CASESGEGYTF TGTGCCAGCGAGAGTGGAGAGGGCTACACCTTC
TRBJ1-5 . 15 TRBV15 . CATSRDILGNQPQHF TGTGCCACCAGCAGAGATATACTCGGGAATCAGCCCCAGCATTTT
TRBJ2-2 . 18 TRBV10-1 TRBD2 CASSEGMMGLAGIGELFF TGCGCCAGCAGTGAGGGGATGATGGGACTAGCGGGAATCGGGGAGCTGTTTTTT
TRBJ2-1 . 18 TRBV27 TRBD2 CASSLRQRASGRAEVQFF TGTGCCAGCAGTTTGAGACAGCGAGCCAGCGGGAGGGCGGAAGTGCAGTTCTTC
TRBJ1-1 . 17 TRBV12-1 . CASSFHPQTGLNTEAFF TGTGCCAGCAGCTTTCACCCCCAGACAGGGTTGAACACTGAAGCTTTCTTT
TRBJ1-1 . 13 TRBV9 . CASSVEGVTEAFF TGTGCCAGCAGCGTAGAAGGGGTTACTGAAGCTTTCTTT
TRBJ2-6 . 19 TRBV7-3 TRBD2 CASSLRTSGRASGANVLTF TGTGCCAGCAGCCTAAGGACTAGCGGGAGGGCCTCTGGGGCCAACGTCCTGACTTTC
TRBJ1-5 . 14 TRBV30 TRBD1 CAWTGTGANQPQHF TGTGCCTGGACCGGGACAGGGGCCAATCAGCCCCAGCATTTT
TRBJ2-7 . 14 TRBV10-3 . CAISDAGLLNEQYF TGTGCCATCAGTGACGCGGGGCTTCTCAACGAGCAGTACTTC
TRBJ2-1 . 13 TRBV19 . CASTSPRVNEQFF TGTGCCAGTACCAGCCCGCGGGTGAATGAGCAGTTCTTC
TRBJ2-3 . 15 TRBV30 . CATTSGVSYTDTQYF TGTGCCACGACCTCGGGGGTTTCCTACACAGATACGCAGTATTTT
TRBJ1-2 . 13 TRBV5-1 TRBD1 CASSQGQDYGYTF TGCGCCAGCAGCCAGGGACAGGACTATGGCTACACCTTC
TRBJ1-3 . 14 TRBV6-5 . CASSSRGIRNTIYF TGTGCCAGCAGTTCCCGGGGGATTCGAAACACCATATATTTT
TRBJ1-2 . 15 TRBV6-5 TRBD1 CASSYSGGAGYGYTF TGTGCCAGCAGTTACTCAGGGGGCGCCGGCTATGGCTACACCTTC
TRBJ2-2 . 14 TRBV27 . CASSQRVFTGELFF TGTGCCAGCAGTCAACGGGTCTTCACCGGGGAGCTGTTTTTT
TRBJ2-3 . 16 TRBV5-1 TRBD2 CASSGRTSGPTDTQYF TGCGCCAGCAGCGGGAGGACTAGCGGGCCCACAGATACGCAGTATTTT
TRBJ1-2 . 15 TRBV18 . CASSRGTGPNYGYTF TGTGCCAGCTCACGAGGGACTGGTCCTAACTATGGCTACACCTTC